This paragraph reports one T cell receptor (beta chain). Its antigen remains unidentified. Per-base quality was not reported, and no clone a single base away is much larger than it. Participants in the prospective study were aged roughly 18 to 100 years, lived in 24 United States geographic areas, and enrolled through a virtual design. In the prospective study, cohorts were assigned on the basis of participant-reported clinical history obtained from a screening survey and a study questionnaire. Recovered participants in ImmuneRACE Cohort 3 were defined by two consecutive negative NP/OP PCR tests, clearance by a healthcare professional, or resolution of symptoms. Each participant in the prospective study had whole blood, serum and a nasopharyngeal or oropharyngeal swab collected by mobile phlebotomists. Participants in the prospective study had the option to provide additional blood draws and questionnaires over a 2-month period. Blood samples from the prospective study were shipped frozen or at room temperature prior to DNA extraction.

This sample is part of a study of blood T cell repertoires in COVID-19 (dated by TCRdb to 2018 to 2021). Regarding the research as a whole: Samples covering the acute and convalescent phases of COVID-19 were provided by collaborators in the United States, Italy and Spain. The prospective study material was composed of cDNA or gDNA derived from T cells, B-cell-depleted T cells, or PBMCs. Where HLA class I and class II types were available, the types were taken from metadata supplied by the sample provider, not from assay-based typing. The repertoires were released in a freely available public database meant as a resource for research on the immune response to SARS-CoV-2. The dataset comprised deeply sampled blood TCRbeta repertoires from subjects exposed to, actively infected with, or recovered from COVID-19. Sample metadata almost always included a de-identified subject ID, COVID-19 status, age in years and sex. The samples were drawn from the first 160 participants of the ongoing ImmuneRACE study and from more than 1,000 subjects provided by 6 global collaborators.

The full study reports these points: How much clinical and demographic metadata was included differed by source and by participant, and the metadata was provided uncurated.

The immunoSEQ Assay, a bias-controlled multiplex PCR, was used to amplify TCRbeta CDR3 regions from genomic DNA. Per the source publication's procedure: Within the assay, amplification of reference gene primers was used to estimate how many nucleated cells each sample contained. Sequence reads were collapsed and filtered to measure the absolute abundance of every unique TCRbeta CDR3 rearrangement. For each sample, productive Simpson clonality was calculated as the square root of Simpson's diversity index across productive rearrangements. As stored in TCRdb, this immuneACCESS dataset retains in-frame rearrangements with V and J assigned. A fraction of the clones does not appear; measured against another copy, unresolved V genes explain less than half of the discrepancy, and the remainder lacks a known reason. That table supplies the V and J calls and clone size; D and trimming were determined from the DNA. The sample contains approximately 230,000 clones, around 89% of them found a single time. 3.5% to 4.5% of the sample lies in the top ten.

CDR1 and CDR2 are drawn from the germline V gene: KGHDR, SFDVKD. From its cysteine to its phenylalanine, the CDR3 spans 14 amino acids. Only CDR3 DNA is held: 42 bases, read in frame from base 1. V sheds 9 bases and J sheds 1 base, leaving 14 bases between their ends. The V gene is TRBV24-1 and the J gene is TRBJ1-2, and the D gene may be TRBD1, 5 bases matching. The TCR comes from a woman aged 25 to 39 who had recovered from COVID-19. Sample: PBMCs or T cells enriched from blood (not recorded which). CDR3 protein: CATLDSRLNYGYTF. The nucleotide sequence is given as TGTGCCACCTTAGACAGCCGACTTAACTATGGCTACACCTTC.